Listed here are 2 T cell receptor beta chains from one sample, sequenced in a study of T cell repertoires in cytomegalovirus infection. TCRdb called the reads again in MiXCR, with one record for every CDR3 protein. The sample yields 250,000 to 300,000 distinct CDR3 sequences, more than 20% seen once. Sequencing was done on a sample of PBMCs. The origin of the receptors is a human donor in good health (CMV status not recorded). Some clones in this sample may be carry-over from other donors' samples.

The V and J genes are TRBV14 and TRBJ2-1; 8 bases align to TRBD2. Trimming at V came to 5 bases and at J to 0 bases, leaving 12 bases not matched to a gene. This CDR3 contains 18 residues. CDR1 is SGHDN, CDR2 FVKESK, per germline. The CDR3 bases are TGTGCCAGCAGCTCAAACCCCACAGCGGGAGTCTCCTACAATGAGCAGTTCTTC. Protein sequence: CASSSNPTAGVSYNEQFF.

The J gene is TRBJ2-3, the V gene TRBV11-2; D is perhaps TRBD2 (6 bases). Germline V gives CDR1 SGHAT, CDR2 FQNNGV. The germline V and J ends were trimmed by 0 bases and 4 bases, with 17 bases remaining between them. The length of the CDR3 is 17 residues. The CDR3 protein is CASSLDFGGTLADTQYF. CDR3 in DNA: TGTGCCAGCAGCTTAGATTTTGGCGGGACCTTGGCAGATACGCAGTATTTT. The variable domain in full, completed from reference TRBV11-2 and TRBJ2-3, reads EAGVAQSPRYKIIEKRQSVAFWCNPISGHATLYWYQQILGQGPKLLIQFQNNGVVDDSQLPKDRFSAERLKGVDSTLKIQPAKLEDSAVYLCASSLDFGGTLADTQYFGPGTRLTVL.